What follows are 13 T cell receptor beta chains derived from one specimen sequenced in a study of shared clonotypes between healthy human individuals. Here immunoSEQ multiplex PCR was the method, and the copy in TCRdb shows in-frame clones only, minus some. The sample carries approximately 110,000 clones, 65% to 75% recorded once. Sequencing was done on a sample of memory CD8+ T cells sorted from blood. The subset: CD45RO+ cells pooled with CCR7-negative TemRA cells. Source of these receptors: a woman younger than 45 in good health.

This clone has only a few counts. This chain links TRBV18 with TRBJ2-7; TRBD2 agrees at 14 bases. The CDR3 has 18 amino acids. Germline values: CDR1 KGHSH, CDR2 LQKENI. V was clipped by 3 bases and J by 4 bases; unmatched bases: 11. CDR3 DNA: TGTGCCAGCTCACCCTGGGGACTAGCGGGAGTATCGTCGTACGAGCAGTACTTC. Residues: CASSPWGLAGVSSYEQYF.

This chain's CDR3 is CAISGENYGYTF. CDR3 nucleotide sequence: TGTGCCATCAGTGGAGAGAACTATGGCTACACCTTC. The V call is TRBV10-3, the J call TRBJ1-2; D unclear. Germline V gives CDR1 ENHRY, CDR2 SYGVKD. The CDR3 totals 12 residues. The V and J ends lost 4 bases and 2 bases respectively, with 5 bases between them.

This sequence joins TRBV15 and TRBJ2-1; 9 nucleotides agree with TRBD1. Germline V gene sequence: CDR1 LNHNV, CDR2 YYDKDF (reference sequence). The CDR3 has 16 residues. V lost 4 bases, J lost 1 base, and 5 bases stayed unmatched. The CDR3 DNA sequence: TGTGCCACCAGCACCATGGACAGGGGTTCCTACAATGAGCAGTTCTTC. This translates into CATSTMDRGSYNEQFF.

V usage is TRBV13 and J usage is TRBJ2-7; 7 positions agree with TRBD1. This CDR3 spans 14 amino acids. Trimming took 4 bases from V and 1 from J; bases not matched to a gene: 4. In germline, CDR1 is PRHDT, CDR2 FYEKMQ (reference sequence). The CDR3 protein is CASSYRDSSYEQYF. The CDR3 coding sequence is TGTGCCAGCAGCTACCGGGACAGTTCCTACGAGCAGTACTTC.

This clone turned up a few times. The same CDR3 is also encoded by other DNA sequences in this sample. V and J are TRBV9 and TRBJ2-3; TRBD2 matches at 12 bases. With V trimmed by 4 bases and J by 4 bases, 1 base remained unmatched. The CDR3 is made up of 14 amino acids. Germline V CDR1 and CDR2: SGDLS, YYNGEE. CDR3 DNA sequence: TGTGCCAGCAGCCTAGCGGGAGGGTCAGATACGCAGTATTTT. As protein: CASSLAGGSDTQYF. Based on the CDR3 plus reference TRBV9 and TRBJ2-3, the full variable domain is DSGVTQTPKHLITATGQRVTLRCSPRSGDLSVYWYQQSLDQGLQFLIQYYNGEERAKGNILERFSAQQFPDLHSELNLSSLELGDSALYFCASSLAGGSDTQYFGPGTRLTVL.

The chain is built from TRBV20-1 and TRBJ2-1, with D possibly matching TRBD2 (6 bases). Germline-derived CDR1 and CDR2 are DFQATT and SNEGSKA (reference sequence). This CDR3 is 11 amino acids long. Trimming pared 4 bases from V and 9 bases from J, leaving 10 bases between. Here the CDR3 DNA reads TGCAGTGCTACAGGAGCGGGTGAGCAGTTCTTC. Its translation: CSATGAGEQFF.

This clone was found a few times. The chain has TRBV5-8 and TRBJ1-1; 10 nucleotides agree with TRBD1. CDR1 and CDR2 (germline): SGHTS, YDEGEE. The CDR3 runs to 17 residues. V was pared by 3 bases and J by 0 bases, with 8 bases of the junction left unmatched. The CDR3 DNA follows: TGTGCCAGCAGCTCGGGACAGGGGCAGTTAATGAACACTGAAGCTTTCTTT. Translating it yields CASSSGQGQLMNTEAFF.

The chain uses TRBV28 and TRBJ1-2; TRBD1 might be the D (6 bases). The CDR3 sequence is 15 residues long. Germline V CDR1 and CDR2: MDHEN, SYDVKM. V was cut by 4 bases and J by 5 bases, with 17 bases left in between. The CDR3 DNA follows: TGTGCCAGCAGTTCTCTTCTGGGGGGCGCATATGGCTACACCTTC. The encoded protein is CASSSLLGGAYGYTF.

A single count supports this clone. The chain carries TRBV6-6 and TRBJ2-5; D gene uncertain. V lost 2 bases and J 7 bases, leaving 11 bases between the germline ends. Germline lookup yields CDR1 MNHNY and CDR2 SVGAGI (reference sequence). CDR3 length equals 13 residues. CDR3 loop: CASSYPSRTTQYF. The CDR3 coding sequence is TGTGCCAGCAGTTACCCTAGTCGGACGACCCAGTACTTC.

The chain recombines TRBV29-1 with TRBJ2-1, with unresolved D. The CDR3 covers 13 residues. Germline loops: CDR1 SQVTM, CDR2 ANQGSEA. The germline V and J ends were trimmed by 6 bases and 7 bases, with 16 bases remaining between them. In DNA, the CDR3 is TGCAGCGTCCATGTGCCGGTAGGGAATGAGCAGTTCTTC. It yields the protein CSVHVPVGNEQFF.

The chain couples TRBV5-5 to TRBJ2-7; 10 bases map to TRBD2. With V trimmed by 4 bases and J by 5 bases, 12 bases remained unmatched. The CDR3 runs 16 residues. Germline V gene lookup returns CDR1 SGHKS and CDR2 YYEKEE (reference sequence). The CDR3 DNA reads as TGTGCCAGCAGCCAAGAAGGAGCGGGAGGGCCGAACGAGCAGTACTTC. Amino acids: CASSQEGAGGPNEQYF.

The chain uses TRBV27 and TRBJ2-1; 7 bases fit TRBD1. The CDR3 consists of 16 residues. Per the germline V gene, CDR1 is MNHEY and CDR2 is SMNVEV (reference sequence). V trimming: 6 bases; J trimming: 2 bases; junction bases outside the gene matches: 10. The CDR3 protein is CASSSTYRGAYNEQFF. The CDR3 DNA sequence: TGTGCCAGCAGCTCTACATACAGGGGCGCCTACAATGAGCAGTTCTTC.

This clone has a handful of counts. This sequence joins TRBV2 and TRBJ2-7; TRBD1 agrees at 7 bases. The CDR3 consists of 11 residues. Per the germline V gene, CDR1 is SNHLY and CDR2 is FYNNEI. With 6 bases clipped from V and 12 bases from J, the junction kept 8 bases outside the gene matches. The CDR3 coding sequence is TGTGCCAGCAGCACACAGGGGCGCGGGTACTTC. Its translation is CASSTQGRGYF.